A selection of T cell receptor beta chains follows, all from one sample in a study of T-cell memory formation after mild COVID-19. A single record per CDR3 protein comes from TCRdb applying MiXCR to the 5' RACE reads. The sample contains about 180,000 distinct CDR3 sequences, about a sixth of which appear only once. Sequencing was carried out using PBMCs or a T cell subset sorted from them (not recorded which). The receptors come from an adult woman who had mild COVID-19 (a few samples of this study predate the infection). Cell type and time point are not known. The CDR3 runs from the conserved cysteine through the conserved F or W. The order of the fields is D gene, CDR3 length, J gene, V gene, clone size, CDR3 protein, CDR3 DNA. The D gene is left open where the match is weak. The size entry is marked missing in some rows and otherwise reads once, few, many or a size class.

>TRBD1|14|TRBJ2-5|TRBV6-2/TRBV6-3|-
CASAFLTGQETQYF
TGTGCCAGCGCTTTTTTGACAGGGCAAGAGACCCAGTACTTC
>TRBD2|15|TRBJ2-2|TRBV15|-
CATRVAGRNTGELFF
TGTGCCACCAGAGTAGCGGGACGGAACACCGGGGAGCTGTTTTTT
>TRBD1|14|TRBJ2-7|TRBV7-6|few
CASSSGTGVNEQYF
TGTGCCAGCAGCTCCGGGACAGGGGTTAACGAGCAGTACTTC
>-|15|TRBJ1-5|TRBV7-8|-
CASSLGARSNQPQHF
TGTGCCAGCAGCTTAGGGGCACGGAGCAATCAGCCCCAGCATTTT
>-|15|TRBJ1-5|TRBV19|-
CASSIEGYSNQPQHF
TGTGCCAGTAGTATCGAGGGCTATAGCAATCAGCCCCAGCATTTT
>TRBD2|15|TRBJ2-7|TRBV2|few
CASSEVLAGKYEQYF
TGTGCCAGCAGTGAAGTGCTAGCGGGGAAATACGAGCAGTACTTC
>TRBD2|17|TRBJ2-2|TRBV24-1|many
CATSDQPGLAGTGELFF
TGTGCCACCAGTGACCAACCGGGACTAGCGGGGACCGGGGAGCTGTTTTTT
>-|14|TRBJ2-7|TRBV18|few
CASSPTDRGTEQYF
TGTGCCAGCTCACCGACAGATAGAGGTACCGAGCAGTACTTC
>TRBD2|16|TRBJ2-7|TRBV4-2|-
CASSQDRLAGGIEQYF
TGTGCCAGCAGCCAAGATCGCCTAGCGGGGGGGATCGAGCAGTACTTC
>-|15|TRBJ2-2|TRBV7-3|many
CASSFGGSNTGELFF
TGTGCCAGCAGCTTTGGGGGATCGAACACCGGGGAGCTGTTTTTT
>TRBD2|19|TRBJ2-5|TRBV12-3/TRBV12-4|few
CASSFLGLAGIGAPETQYF
TGTGCCAGCAGTTTCTTGGGACTAGCGGGGATAGGGGCCCCGGAGACCCAGTACTTC
>-|16|TRBJ2-1|TRBV24-1|-
CATGSGGTYSYNEQFF
TGTGCCACAGGGTCGGGCGGGACGTACTCCTACAATGAGCAGTTCTTC
>-|15|TRBJ2-3|TRBV5-1|few
CASSSLKGEADTQYF
TGCGCCAGCAGCTCTCTGAAGGGGGAAGCAGATACGCAGTATTTT
>TRBD1|16|TRBJ1-4|TRBV5-4|few
CASSLGPGQGNEKLFF
TGTGCCAGCAGCTTGGGACCGGGACAGGGTAATGAAAAACTGTTTTTT
>TRBD1|14|TRBJ2-7|TRBV12-3/TRBV12-4|few
CASSLRQGAGEQYF
TGTGCCAGCAGTTTAAGGCAGGGGGCAGGCGAGCAGTACTTC
>-|17|TRBJ2-7|TRBV6-2/TRBV6-3|few
CASSSRHGQKGSYEQYF
TGTGCCAGCAGTTCGCGACATGGCCAAAAGGGCTCCTACGAGCAGTACTTC
>-|15|TRBJ2-3|TRBV6-6|-
CASSYSIGATDTQYF
TGTGCCAGCAGTTACTCGATCGGGGCCACAGATACGCAGTATTTT
>TRBD1|16|TRBJ2-1|TRBV12-3/TRBV12-4|few
CASSKGTGERGNEQFF
TGTGCCAGCAGCAAAGGGACAGGGGAGAGGGGAAATGAGCAGTTCTTC
>TRBD1|16|TRBJ1-5|TRBV7-8|-
CASSPGWLGGNQPQHF
TGTGCCAGCAGCCCGGGATGGTTAGGGGGCAACCAGCCCCAGCATTTT
>TRBD1|16|TRBJ2-7|TRBV6-1|-
CASRDSLGQGVYEQYF
TGTGCCAGCCGTGACTCCCTAGGACAGGGGGTCTACGAGCAGTACTTC
>-|15|TRBJ1-5|TRBV4-2|few
CASSQDRDPNQPQHF
TGTGCCAGCAGCCAAGATCGCGACCCTAATCAGCCCCAGCATTTT
>TRBD1|14|TRBJ1-1|TRBV12-3/TRBV12-4|-
CASSPPDRVTEAFF
TGTGCCAGCAGCCCCCCGGACAGGGTCACTGAAGCTTTCTTT
>-|15|TRBJ2-5|TRBV7-9|-
CASSRGQVAGETQYF
TGTGCCAGCAGCCGCGGACAGGTCGCGGGGGAGACCCAGTACTTC
>-|14|TRBJ2-7|TRBV12-3/TRBV12-4|few
CASRPGHSNYEQYF
TGTGCCAGCAGGCCCGGACACTCTAACTACGAGCAGTACTTC
>-|12|TRBJ1-2|TRBV20-1|-
CSAGDGSFGYTF
TGCAGTGCTGGGGACGGGAGCTTTGGCTACACCTTC
>-|16|TRBJ1-2|TRBV7-8|-
CASSSAILPRLYGYTF
TGTGCCAGCAGCTCGGCGATACTTCCACGCCTCTATGGCTACACCTTC
>TRBD1|14|TRBJ2-2|TRBV3-1|-
CASSQRGPGPMLFF
TGTGCCAGCAGCCAGAGGGGGCCCGGGCCCATGCTGTTTTTT
>-|13|TRBJ2-1|TRBV11-3|-
CASSFGNYNEQFF
TGTGCCAGCAGCTTTGGGAACTACAATGAGCAGTTCTTC
>TRBD2|16|TRBJ2-7|TRBV29-1|-
CSVEGLAGRRRVEQYF
TGCAGCGTTGAGGGTCTAGCGGGCCGGAGGAGGGTCGAGCAGTACTTC
>-|13|TRBJ2-7|TRBV24-1|-
CATGGAGGFEQYF
TGTGCCACCGGAGGGGCAGGGGGTTTCGAGCAGTACTTC
>-|14|TRBJ2-1|TRBV5-4|many
CASSFGREYGEQFF
TGTGCCAGCAGCTTCGGCAGGGAATATGGTGAGCAGTTCTTC
>-|19|TRBJ1-5|TRBV18|-
CASSAKQGLPSNSNQPQHF
TGTGCCAGCTCAGCCAAACAGGGCCTTCCCTCGAATAGCAATCAGCCCCAGCATTTT
>TRBD2|14|TRBJ2-5|TRBV7-9|few
CASSVAGGAETQYF
TGTGCCAGCAGCGTTGCGGGAGGGGCGGAGACCCAGTACTTC
>-|13|TRBJ1-5|TRBV2|-
CASIAGWDQPQHF
TGTGCCAGCATTGCGGGGTGGGATCAGCCCCAGCATTTT
>-|12|TRBJ2-3|TRBV20-1|few
CSARERFGTQYF
TGCAGTGCTAGAGAAAGGTTCGGGACGCAGTATTTT
>-|12|TRBJ2-3|TRBV29-1|-
CSGGLGSDTQYF
TGCAGCGGCGGATTGGGCTCAGATACGCAGTATTTT
>-|13|TRBJ2-7|TRBV12-5|-
CASGFLAPYEQYF
TGTGCTAGTGGTTTCCTGGCCCCCTACGAGCAGTACTTC